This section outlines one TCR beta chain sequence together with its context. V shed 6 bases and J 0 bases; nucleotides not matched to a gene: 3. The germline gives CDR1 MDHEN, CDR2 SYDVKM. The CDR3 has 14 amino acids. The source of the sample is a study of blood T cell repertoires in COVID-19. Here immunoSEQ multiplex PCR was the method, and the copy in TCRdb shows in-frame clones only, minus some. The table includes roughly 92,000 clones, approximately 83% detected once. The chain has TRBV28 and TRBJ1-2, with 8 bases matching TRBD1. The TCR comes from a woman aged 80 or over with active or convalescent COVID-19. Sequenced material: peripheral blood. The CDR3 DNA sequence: TGTGCCAGCAGGAAGACAGGGGCTAACTATGGCTACACCTTC. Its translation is CASRKTGANYGYTF.